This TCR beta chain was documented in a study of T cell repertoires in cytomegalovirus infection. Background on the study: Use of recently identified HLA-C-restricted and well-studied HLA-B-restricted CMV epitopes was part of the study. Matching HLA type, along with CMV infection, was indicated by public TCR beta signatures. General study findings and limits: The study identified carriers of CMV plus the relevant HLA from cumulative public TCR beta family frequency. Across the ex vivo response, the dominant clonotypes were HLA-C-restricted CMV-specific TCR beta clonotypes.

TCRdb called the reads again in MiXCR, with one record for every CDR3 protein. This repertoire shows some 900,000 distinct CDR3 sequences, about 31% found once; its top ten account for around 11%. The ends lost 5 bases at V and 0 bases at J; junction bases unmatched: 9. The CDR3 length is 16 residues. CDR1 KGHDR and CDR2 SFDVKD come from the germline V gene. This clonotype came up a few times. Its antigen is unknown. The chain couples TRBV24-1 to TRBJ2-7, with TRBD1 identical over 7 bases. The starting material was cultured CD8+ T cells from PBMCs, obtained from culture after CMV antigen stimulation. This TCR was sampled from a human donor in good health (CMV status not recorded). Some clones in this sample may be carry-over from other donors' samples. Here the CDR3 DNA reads TGTGCCACCAGTGGTCGACAGGGATGGGACTCCTACGAGCAGTACTTC. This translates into CATSGRQGWDSYEQYF.